This T cell receptor beta chain originates from a study of Ad26.COV2.S vaccination and SARS-CoV-2 variants. Study details: Each vaccinee took Ad26.COV2.S intramuscularly, once or twice 56 days apart.

TCRdb keeps only in-frame clones here, not all; method: immunoSEQ multiplex PCR. Among hundreds of thousands of clones, 83% were seen once, and the ten largest hold 7.4%. As for treatment: 15 to 20 received Ad26.COV2.S at low or high dose, single or two shots; roughly five received placebo; per-sample allocation not given. All samples were drawn on day 63, counting from the first vaccine or placebo injection. CDR1 is MNHEY, CDR2 SVGAGI, per germline. The length of the CDR3 is 15 residues. Trimming at V came to 5 bases and at J to 3 bases, leaving 6 bases not matched to a gene. V and J are TRBV6-5 and TRBJ1-3; 8 bases match TRBD1. Sequencing used peripheral blood, obtained in a trial of Ad26.COV2.S vaccine versus placebo. The source of this sequence is a person aged 18-65 years who received the Ad26.COV2.S COVID-19 vaccine or a placebo. CDR3 DNA: TGTGCCAGCAGTCCGCAGGGGGCTTATGGAAACACCATATATTTT. Protein product: CASSPQGAYGNTIYF.